This TCR beta chain is from a study of early T cells in non-severe SARS-CoV-2 infection. Overall study context: Investigators sequenced bulk RNA drawn from unsorted whole blood, and chains remained unpaired. General study results and limits: Anti-spike CD8 specificities were favored by VDJdb matching, whose results missed private and CD4 specificities.

Unique molecular identifiers were attached to individual cDNA molecules. TCRdb reprocessed the 5' RACE reads with MiXCR, giving one entry per CDR3 protein. This table has about 55,000 distinct CDR3 sequences, about 6.4% appearing once. In the case of this clonotype: Its antigen is not known.

V was clipped by 3 bases and J by 4 bases; unmatched bases: 4. The length of the CDR3 is 15 residues. The germline CDR1 and CDR2 sequences are DFQATT and SNEGSKA (reference sequence). The TCR originated in an adult who was a healthcare worker with PCR-confirmed SARS-CoV-2 infection or an uninfected control (not recorded which). The chain recombines TRBV20-1 with TRBJ2-2; 11 positions agree with TRBD2. The sequencing here drew on whole blood, taken at baseline. Written as DNA, the CDR3 is TGCAGTGCTAGGCCCGGACTAGCGGGCACCGGGGAGCTGTTTTTT. The encoded protein is CSARPGLAGTGELFF.